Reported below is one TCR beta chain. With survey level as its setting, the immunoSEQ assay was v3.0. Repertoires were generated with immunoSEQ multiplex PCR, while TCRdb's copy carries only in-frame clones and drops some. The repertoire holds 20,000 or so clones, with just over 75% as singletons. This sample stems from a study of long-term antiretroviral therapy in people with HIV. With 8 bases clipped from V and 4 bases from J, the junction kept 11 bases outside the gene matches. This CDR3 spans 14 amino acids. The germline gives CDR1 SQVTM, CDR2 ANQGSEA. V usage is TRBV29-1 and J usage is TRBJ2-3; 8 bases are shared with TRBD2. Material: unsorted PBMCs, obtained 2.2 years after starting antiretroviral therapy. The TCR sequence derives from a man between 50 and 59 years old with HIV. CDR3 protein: CSHRGSGSADTQYF. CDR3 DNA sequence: TGCAGCCACCGAGGGAGCGGGAGTGCAGATACGCAGTATTTT.